This T cell receptor beta chain was sequenced for a study of CD8+ T cells in alopecia areata. Study results and caveats: Besides other cells, scalp samples also yield sequences of resident alphabeta T cells from normal skin.

This sample's treatment: oral pan-JAK inhibitor, 5-10 mg twice daily. CDR1 is SEHNR, CDR2 FQNEAQ, per germline (reference sequence). The J segment lost 12 bases and the V segment lost 3 bases, leaving 6 bases of the junction unmatched. There are 12 residues in the CDR3. A word on this clone: Its antigen is still unknown.

Following extraction, RNA underwent reverse transcription to cDNA, which served as the sequencing template. TCRdb keeps only in-frame clones here, not all; method: immunoSEQ multiplex PCR. The sample includes 95,000 to 120,000 clones, roughly 50% of them seen just once. This sequence was found in a human donor with alopecia areata. The chain couples TRBV7-9 to TRBJ1-1, with TRBD1 matching 8 bases. The starting material was CD4+ T cells sorted from blood, obtained at week 24, from a patient treated with tofacitinib. The CDR3 DNA follows: TGTGCCAGCAGCTTCGACAGGGGAGCAACTTTCTTT. Translating gives CASSFDRGATFF.